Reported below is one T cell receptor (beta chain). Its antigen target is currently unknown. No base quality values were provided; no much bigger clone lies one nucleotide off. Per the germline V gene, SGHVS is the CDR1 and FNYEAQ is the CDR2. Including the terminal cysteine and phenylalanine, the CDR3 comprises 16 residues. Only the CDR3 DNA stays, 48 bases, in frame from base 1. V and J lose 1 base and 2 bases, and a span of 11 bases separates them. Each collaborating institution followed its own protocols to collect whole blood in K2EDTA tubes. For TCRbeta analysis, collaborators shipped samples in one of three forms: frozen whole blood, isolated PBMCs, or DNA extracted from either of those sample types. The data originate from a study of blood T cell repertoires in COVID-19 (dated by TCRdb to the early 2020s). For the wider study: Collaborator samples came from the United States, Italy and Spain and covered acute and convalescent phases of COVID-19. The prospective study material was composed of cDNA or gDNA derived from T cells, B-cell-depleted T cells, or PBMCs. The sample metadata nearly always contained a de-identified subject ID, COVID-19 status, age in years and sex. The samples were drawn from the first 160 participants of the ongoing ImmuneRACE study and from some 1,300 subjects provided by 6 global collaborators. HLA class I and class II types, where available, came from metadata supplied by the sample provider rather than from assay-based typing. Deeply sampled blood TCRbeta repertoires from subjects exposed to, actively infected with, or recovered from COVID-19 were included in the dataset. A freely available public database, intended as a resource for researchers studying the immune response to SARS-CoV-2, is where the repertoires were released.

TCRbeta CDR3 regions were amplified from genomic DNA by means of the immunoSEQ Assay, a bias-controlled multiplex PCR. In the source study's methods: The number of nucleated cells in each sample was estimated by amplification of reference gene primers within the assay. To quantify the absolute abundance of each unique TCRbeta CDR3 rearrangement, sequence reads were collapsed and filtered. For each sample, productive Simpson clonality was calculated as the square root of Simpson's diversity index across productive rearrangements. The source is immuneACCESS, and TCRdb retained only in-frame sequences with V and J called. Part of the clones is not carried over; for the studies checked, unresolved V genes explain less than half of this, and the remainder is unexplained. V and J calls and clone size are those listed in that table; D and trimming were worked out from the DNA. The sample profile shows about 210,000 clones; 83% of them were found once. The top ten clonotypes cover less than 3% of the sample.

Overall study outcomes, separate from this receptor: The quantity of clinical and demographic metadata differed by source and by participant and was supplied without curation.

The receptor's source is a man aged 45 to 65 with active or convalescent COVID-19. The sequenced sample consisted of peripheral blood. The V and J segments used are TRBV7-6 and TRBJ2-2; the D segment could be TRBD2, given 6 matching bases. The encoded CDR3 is CASSLGVAANTGELFF. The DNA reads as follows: TGTGCCAGCAGCTTAGGAGTAGCGGCCAACACCGGGGAGCTGTTTTTT.